This TCR beta chain was sequenced in a study of beta chain features in type 1 diabetes. Study-wide background: The number of sorted cells examined across all samples was approximately 110,000,000. Notes on the study in general: Naive, central memory and Treg TCRB repertoires seemed to resemble each other more closely in patients than they did in healthy donors.

A few counts support this clone. Antigen: not known. Investigators reverse transcribed all isolated RNA, so they sequenced expressed TCRB transcripts. The assay was immunoSEQ multiplex PCR, and TCRdb's table has in-frame clones only and misses some. The sample consists of about 930,000 clones, roughly 16% of them appearing once. CDR3 size: 16 residues. The junction had 13 bases not matched to a gene; V was cut back by 6 bases and J by 6 bases. Germline values: CDR1 SEHNR, CDR2 FQNEAQ (reference sequence). This sequence was found in a woman aged 18-29 years in good health. The genes are TRBV7-9 and TRBJ2-1; 8 bases are a match to TRBD2. The sample taken for sequencing was naive CD4+ T cells from blood. In nucleotides, the CDR3 is TGTGCCAGCAGTTCAGAACTAGGCCTAGCGGGCAATGAGCAGTTCTTC. Amino acid sequence: CASSSELGLAGNEQFF.